The sequence of this T cell receptor (beta chain) was determined in a study of T cells of healthy individuals. Using its own MiXCR run on the 5' RACE reads, TCRdb lists one record per CDR3 protein. Of about 96,000 distinct CDR3 sequences in the sample, 17% were seen once. This CDR3 region has 15 residues. CDR1 is MNHEY, CDR2 SMNVEV, per germline (reference sequence). Losses at the gene ends were 4 bases for V and 7 bases for J; bases not matched to a gene: 7. This clonotype has just a few counts. The V call is TRBV27, the J call TRBJ1-4; 9 bases align to TRBD1. The TCR was taken from a human donor in good health. The CDR3 DNA reads TGTGCCAGCAGTTCAACCACAGGGGGCCTTGAAAAACTGTTTTTT. This encodes CASSSTTGGLEKLFF. Full variable domain (remainder filled in from reference TRBV27 and TRBJ1-4): EAQVTQNPRYLITVTGKKLTVTCSQNMNHEYMSWYRQDPGLGLRQIYYSMNVEVTDKGDVPEGYKVSRKEKRNFPLILESPSPNQTSLYFCASSSTTGGLEKLFFGSGTQLSVL.